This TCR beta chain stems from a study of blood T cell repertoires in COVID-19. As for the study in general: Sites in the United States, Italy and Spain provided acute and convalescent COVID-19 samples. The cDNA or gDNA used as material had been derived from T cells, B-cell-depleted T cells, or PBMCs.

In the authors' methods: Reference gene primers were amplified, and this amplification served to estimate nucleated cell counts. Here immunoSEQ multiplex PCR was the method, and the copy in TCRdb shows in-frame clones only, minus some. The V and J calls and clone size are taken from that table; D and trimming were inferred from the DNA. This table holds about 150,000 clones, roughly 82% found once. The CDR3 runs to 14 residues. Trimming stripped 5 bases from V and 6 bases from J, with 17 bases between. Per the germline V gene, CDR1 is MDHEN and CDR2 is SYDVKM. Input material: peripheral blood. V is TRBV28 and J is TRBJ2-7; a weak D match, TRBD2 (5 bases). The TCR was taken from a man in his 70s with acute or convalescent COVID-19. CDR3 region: CASSPPFGGGEQYF. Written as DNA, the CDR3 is TGTGCCAGCAGTCCACCTTTTGGAGGCGGCGAGCAGTACTTC.